The following is a T cell receptor (beta chain) sequence with its context. Measured with immunoSEQ multiplex PCR; TCRdb has only the in-frame clones, and not every one. Among about 350,000 clones listed, roughly 90% were seen once. This sample was included in a study of Ad26.COV2.S vaccination and SARS-CoV-2 variants. Turning to the study itself: Each vaccinee took Ad26.COV2.S intramuscularly, once or twice 56 days apart.

Treatment noted: 15 to 20 received Ad26.COV2.S at low or high dose, single or two shots; about 5 received placebo; per-sample allocation not given. The investigators took samples on day 63 after the first vaccine or placebo injection. The material sequenced was peripheral blood, taken in a trial of Ad26.COV2.S vaccine versus placebo. This sequence was found in a person aged 18-60 years who received the Ad26.COV2.S COVID-19 vaccine or a placebo.

CDR3 in amino acids: CATSRDLGQGASGNTIYF. The CDR3 region has the DNA TGTGCCACCAGCAGAGATCTGGGACAGGGGGCCTCTGGAAACACCATATATTTT. This chain uses TRBV15 with TRBJ1-3; 12 nucleotides match TRBD1. Germline V gene sequence: CDR1 LNHNV, CDR2 YYDKDF (reference sequence). The CDR3 totals 18 residues. Unmatched junction bases numbered 3, after V lost 0 bases and J lost 0 bases.